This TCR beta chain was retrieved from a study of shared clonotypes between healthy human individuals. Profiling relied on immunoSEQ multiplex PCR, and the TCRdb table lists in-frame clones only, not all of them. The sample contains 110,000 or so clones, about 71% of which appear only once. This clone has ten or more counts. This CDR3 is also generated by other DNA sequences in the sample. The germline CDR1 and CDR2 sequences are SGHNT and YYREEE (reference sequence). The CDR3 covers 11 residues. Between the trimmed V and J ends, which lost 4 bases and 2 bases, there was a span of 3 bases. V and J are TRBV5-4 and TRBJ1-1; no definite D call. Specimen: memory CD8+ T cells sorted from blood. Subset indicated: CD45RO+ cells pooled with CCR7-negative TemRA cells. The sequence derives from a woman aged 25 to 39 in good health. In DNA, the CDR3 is TGTGCCAGCAGCCTTAACACTGAAGCTTTCTTT. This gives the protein CASSLNTEAFF. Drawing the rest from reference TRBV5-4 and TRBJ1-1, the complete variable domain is ETGVTQSPTHLIKTRGQQVTLRCSSQSGHNTVSWYQQALGQGPQFIFQYYREEENGRGNFPPRFSGLQFPNYSSELNVNALELDDSALYLCASSLNTEAFFGQGTRLTVV.